This record concerns one T cell receptor (beta chain) sequence. The antigen remains unidentified. This specimen comes from a study of cytomegalovirus exposure and HLA in healthy donors. Study-level points and caveats: Cytomegalovirus association was listed for 164 TCR beta chains. In a later analysis, HLA-C alleles had the fewest associated TCRs, DRB1 alleles the most.

PCR used 60 Vbeta primers and 13 Jbeta primers. Profiling relied on immunoSEQ multiplex PCR, and the TCRdb table lists in-frame clones only, not all of them. The repertoire holds about 110,000 clones, roughly four fifths seen once, with about 1.6% in the top ten. The CDR3 totals 14 residues. V was pared by 1 base and J by 2 bases, with 8 bases between. Germline V gene sequence: CDR1 SNHLY, CDR2 FYNNEI. The sequence was obtained from a man aged 50 or older in good health and CMV-seronegative. The genes are TRBV2 and TRBJ1-2, with a tentative D call TRBD1 (5 bases). Input material: PBMCs. The CDR3 loop reads CASSEGSGNYGYTF. CDR3 sequence (DNA): TGTGCCAGCAGTGAAGGGTCAGGGAACTATGGCTACACCTTC.